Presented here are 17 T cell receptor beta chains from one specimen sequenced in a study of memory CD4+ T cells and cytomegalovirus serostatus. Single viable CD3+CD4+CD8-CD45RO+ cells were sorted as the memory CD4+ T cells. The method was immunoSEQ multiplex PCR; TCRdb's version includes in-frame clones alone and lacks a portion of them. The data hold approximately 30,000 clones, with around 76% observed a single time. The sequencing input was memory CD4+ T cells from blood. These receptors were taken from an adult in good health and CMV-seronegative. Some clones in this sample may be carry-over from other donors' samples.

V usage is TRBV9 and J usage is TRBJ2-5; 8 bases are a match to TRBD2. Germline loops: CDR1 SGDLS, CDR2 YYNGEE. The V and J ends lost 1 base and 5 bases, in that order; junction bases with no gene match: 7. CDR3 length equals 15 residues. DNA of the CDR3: TGTGCCAGCAGCGTATCCCGGGGGGGCGTCGAGACCCAGTACTTC. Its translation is CASSVSRGGVETQYF.

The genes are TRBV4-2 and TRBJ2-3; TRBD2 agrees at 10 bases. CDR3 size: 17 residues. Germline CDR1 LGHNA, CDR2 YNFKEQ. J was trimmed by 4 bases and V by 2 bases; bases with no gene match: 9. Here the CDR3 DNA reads TGTGCCAGCAGCCAACAGGCCAGCGGGGGGGCCCCAGATACGCAGTATTTT. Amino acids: CASSQQASGGAPDTQYF.

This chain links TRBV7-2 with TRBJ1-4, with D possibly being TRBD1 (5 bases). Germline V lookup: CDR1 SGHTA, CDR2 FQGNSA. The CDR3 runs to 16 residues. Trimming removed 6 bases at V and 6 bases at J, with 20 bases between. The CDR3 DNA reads TGTGCCAGCAGTCGCGCGGCGGGGCAGACCTATGAAAAACTGTTTTTT. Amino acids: CASSRAAGQTYEKLFF.

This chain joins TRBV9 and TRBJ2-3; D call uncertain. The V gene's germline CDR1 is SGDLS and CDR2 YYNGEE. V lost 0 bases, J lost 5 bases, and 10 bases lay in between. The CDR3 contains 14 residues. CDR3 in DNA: TGTGCCAGCAGCGTAGCGCTGCATCGAGATACGCAGTATTTT. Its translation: CASSVALHRDTQYF.

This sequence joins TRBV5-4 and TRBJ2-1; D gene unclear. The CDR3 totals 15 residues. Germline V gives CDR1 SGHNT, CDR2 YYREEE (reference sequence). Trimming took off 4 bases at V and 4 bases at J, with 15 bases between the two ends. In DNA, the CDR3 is TGTGCCAGCAGCCCTCGGCAGAAGAGTTACAATGAGCAGTTCTTC. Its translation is CASSPRQKSYNEQFF.

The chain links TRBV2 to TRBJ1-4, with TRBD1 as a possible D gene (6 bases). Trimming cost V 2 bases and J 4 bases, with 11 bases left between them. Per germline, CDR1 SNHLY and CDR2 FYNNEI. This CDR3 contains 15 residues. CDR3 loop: CASSERTVINEKLFF. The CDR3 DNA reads TGTGCCAGCAGTGAAAGGACAGTCATTAATGAAAAACTGTTTTTT.

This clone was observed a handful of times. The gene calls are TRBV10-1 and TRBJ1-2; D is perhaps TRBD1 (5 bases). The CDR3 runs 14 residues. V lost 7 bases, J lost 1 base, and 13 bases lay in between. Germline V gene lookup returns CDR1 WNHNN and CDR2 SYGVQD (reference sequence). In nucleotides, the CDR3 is TGCGCCAGCACCCAGGGTAGGGGTAACTATGGCTACACCTTC. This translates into CASTQGRGNYGYTF.

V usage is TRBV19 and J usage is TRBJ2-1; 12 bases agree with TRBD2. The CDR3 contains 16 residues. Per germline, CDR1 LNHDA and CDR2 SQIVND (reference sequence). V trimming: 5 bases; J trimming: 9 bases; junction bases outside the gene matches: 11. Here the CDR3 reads CASSLKLAGGAVEQFF. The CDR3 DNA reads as TGTGCCAGTAGTCTTAAACTAGCGGGAGGTGCGGTTGAGCAGTTCTTC. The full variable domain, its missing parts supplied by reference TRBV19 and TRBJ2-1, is DGGITQSPKYLFRKEGQNVTLSCEQNLNHDAMYWYRQDPGQGLRLIYYSQIVNDFQKGDIAEGYSVSREKKESFPLTVTSAQKNPTAFYLCASSLKLAGGAVEQFFGPGTRLTVL.

CDR3 DNA: TGTGCCAGTAATCCCACGGACAGGGACGAGCAGTACTTC. Translated, it gives CASNPTDRDEQYF. The J gene is TRBJ2-7, the V gene TRBV19, with TRBD1 matching 8 bases. The CDR3 length is 13 residues. Germline V gives CDR1 LNHDA, CDR2 SQIVND (reference sequence). Trimming at V came to 7 bases and at J to 5 bases, leaving 7 bases not matched to a gene.

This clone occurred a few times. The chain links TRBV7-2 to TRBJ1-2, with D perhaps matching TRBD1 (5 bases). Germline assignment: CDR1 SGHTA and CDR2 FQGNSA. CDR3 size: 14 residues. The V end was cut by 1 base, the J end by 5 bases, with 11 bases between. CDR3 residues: CASSLGQGNYGYTF. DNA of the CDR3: TGTGCCAGCAGCTTAGGTCAGGGCAATTATGGCTACACCTTC.

CDR3 sequence (DNA): TGTGCCAGCAATTGGATAGACCACAATGAGCAGTTCTTC. Its protein product is CASNWIDHNEQFF. This rearrangement joins TRBV2 to TRBJ2-1; D gene ambiguous. The V gene lost 7 bases and the J gene lost 5 bases, with 12 bases spanning the gap. The germline CDR1 and CDR2 sequences are SNHLY and FYNNEI. This CDR3 has 13 amino acids.

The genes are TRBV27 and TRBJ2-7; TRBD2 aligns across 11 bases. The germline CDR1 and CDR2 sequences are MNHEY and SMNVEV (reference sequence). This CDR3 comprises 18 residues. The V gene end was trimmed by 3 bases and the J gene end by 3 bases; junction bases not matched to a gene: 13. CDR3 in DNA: TGTGCCAGCAGTTTGACTAGCGGGGATGTCTCCGAAGGCTACGAGCAGTACTTC. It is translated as CASSLTSGDVSEGYEQYF.

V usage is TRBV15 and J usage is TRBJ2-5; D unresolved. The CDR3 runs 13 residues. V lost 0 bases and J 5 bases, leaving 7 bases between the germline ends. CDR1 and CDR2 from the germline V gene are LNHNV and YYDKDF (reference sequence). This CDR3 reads CATSRDLRETQYF. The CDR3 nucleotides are TGTGCCACCAGCAGAGATCTCAGGGAGACCCAGTACTTC.

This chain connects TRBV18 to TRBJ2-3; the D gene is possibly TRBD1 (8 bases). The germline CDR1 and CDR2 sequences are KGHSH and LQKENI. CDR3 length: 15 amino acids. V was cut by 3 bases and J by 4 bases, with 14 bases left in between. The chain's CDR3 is CASSPGQGGADTQYF. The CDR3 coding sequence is TGTGCCAGCTCACCCGGACAGGGAGGGGCAGATACGCAGTATTTT.

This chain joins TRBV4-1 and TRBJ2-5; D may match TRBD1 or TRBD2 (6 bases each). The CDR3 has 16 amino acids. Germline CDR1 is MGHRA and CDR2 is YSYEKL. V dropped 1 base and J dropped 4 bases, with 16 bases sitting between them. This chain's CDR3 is CASSQGPGAILETQYF. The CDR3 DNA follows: TGCGCCAGCAGCCAAGGTCCGGGGGCTATTTTAGAGACCCAGTACTTC.

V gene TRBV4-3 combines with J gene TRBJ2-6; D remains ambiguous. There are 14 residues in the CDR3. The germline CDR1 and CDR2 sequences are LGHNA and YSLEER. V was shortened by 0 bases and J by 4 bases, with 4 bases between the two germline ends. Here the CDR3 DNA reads TGCGCCAGCAGCCAAGATACCGGGGCCAACGTCCTGACTTTC. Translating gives CASSQDTGANVLTF.

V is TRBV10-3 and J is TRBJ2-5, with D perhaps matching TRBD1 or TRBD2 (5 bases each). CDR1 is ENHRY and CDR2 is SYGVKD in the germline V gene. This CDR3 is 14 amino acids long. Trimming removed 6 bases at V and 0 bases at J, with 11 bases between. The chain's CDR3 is CAIRGTANQETQYF. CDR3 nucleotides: TGTGCCATCAGAGGGACCGCTAACCAAGAGACCCAGTACTTC.